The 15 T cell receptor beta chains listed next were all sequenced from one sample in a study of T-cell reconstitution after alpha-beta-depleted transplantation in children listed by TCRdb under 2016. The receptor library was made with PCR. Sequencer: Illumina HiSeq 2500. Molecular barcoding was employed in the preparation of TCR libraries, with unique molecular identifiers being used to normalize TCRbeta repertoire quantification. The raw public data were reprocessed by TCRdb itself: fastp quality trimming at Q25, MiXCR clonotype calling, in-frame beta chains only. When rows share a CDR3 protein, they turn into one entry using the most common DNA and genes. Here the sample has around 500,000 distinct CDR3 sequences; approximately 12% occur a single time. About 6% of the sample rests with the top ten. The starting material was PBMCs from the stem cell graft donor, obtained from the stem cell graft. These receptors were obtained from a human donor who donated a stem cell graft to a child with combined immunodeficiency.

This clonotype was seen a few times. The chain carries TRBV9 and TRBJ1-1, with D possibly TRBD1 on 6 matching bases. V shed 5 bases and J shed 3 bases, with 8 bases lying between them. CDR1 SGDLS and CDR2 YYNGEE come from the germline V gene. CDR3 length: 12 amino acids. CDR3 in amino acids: CASRGADTEAFF. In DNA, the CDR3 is TGTGCCAGCAGGGGGGCGGACACTGAAGCTTTCTTT.

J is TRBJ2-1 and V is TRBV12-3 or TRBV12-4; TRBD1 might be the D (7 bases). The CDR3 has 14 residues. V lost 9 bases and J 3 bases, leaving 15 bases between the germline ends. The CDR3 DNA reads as TGTGCCAGTGCGACAGGGACTTTCTACAATGAGCAGTTCTTC. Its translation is CASATGTFYNEQFF.

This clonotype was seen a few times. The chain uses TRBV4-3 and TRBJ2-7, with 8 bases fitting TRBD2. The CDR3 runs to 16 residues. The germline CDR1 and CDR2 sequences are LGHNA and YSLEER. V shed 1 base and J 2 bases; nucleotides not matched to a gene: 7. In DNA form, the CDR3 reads TGCGCCAGCAGCCAAGGAGCCAGCGGGGGTACCTACGAGCAGTACTTC. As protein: CASSQGASGGTYEQYF.

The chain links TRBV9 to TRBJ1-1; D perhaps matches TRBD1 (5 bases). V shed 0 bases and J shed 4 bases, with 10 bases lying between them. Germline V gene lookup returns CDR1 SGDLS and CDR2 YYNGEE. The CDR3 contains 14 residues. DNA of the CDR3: TGTGCCAGCAGCGTAGTAGGGGCGGCCACTGAAGCTTTCTTT. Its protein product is CASSVVGAATEAFF.

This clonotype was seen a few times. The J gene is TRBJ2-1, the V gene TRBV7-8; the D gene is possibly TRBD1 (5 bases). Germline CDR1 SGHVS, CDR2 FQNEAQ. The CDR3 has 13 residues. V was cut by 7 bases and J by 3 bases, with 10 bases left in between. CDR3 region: CASTRAYYNEQFF. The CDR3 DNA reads TGTGCCAGCACCAGGGCGTACTACAATGAGCAGTTCTTC. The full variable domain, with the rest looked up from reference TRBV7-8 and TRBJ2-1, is GAGVSQSPRYKVAKRGQDVALRCDPISGHVSLFWYQQALGQGPEFLTYFQNEAQLDKSGLPSDRFFAERPEGSVSTLKIQRTQQEDSAVYLCASTRAYYNEQFFGPGTRLTVL.

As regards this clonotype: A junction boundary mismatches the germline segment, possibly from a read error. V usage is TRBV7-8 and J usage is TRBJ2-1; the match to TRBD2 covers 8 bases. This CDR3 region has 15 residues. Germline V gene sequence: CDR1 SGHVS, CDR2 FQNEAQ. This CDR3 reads CASRLAGSSYNEQFF. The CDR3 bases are TGTGCCAGCAGGTTAGCGGGAAGCTCCTACAATGAGCAGTTCTTC.

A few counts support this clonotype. In nucleotides, the CDR3 is TGTGCCTGGAGCGCCGACAGGGGTGGCAATCAGCCCCAGCATTTT. As protein: CAWSADRGGNQPQHF. The chain recombines TRBV30 with TRBJ1-5, with 8 bases lining up with TRBD1. The V and J ends lost 3 bases and 2 bases, in that order; junction bases with no gene match: 6. CDR1 and CDR2 from the germline V gene are GTSNPN and SVGIG (reference sequence). This CDR3 spans 15 amino acids.

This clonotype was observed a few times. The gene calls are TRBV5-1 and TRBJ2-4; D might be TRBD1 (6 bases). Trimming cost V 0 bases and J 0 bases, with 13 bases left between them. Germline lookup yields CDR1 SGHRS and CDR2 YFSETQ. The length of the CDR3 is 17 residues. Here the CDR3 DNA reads TGCGCCAGCAGCTTGGGGATGGGGACACTAGCCAAAAACATTCAGTACTTC. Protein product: CASSLGMGTLAKNIQYF.

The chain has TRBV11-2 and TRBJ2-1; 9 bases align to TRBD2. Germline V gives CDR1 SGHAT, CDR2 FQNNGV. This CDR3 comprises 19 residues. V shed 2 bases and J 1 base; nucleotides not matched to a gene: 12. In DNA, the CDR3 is TGTGCCAGCAGCTTACGTCCAGCGGGAGGCCCCAGTTCCTACAATGAGCAGTTCTTC. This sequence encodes CASSLRPAGGPSSYNEQFF.

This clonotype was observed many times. The CDR3 sequence is CASSPSVSTEAFF. The CDR3, as DNA: TGTGCCAGCAGTCCTTCAGTTTCGACTGAAGCTTTCTTT. The chain joins TRBV12-3 or TRBV12-4 to TRBJ1-1; no definite D call. There are 13 residues in the CDR3. The V and J ends lost 5 bases and 5 bases respectively, with 12 bases between them.

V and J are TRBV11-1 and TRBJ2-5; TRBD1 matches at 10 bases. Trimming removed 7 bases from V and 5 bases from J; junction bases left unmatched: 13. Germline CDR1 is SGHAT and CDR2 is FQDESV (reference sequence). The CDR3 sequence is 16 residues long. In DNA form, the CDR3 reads TGTGCCAGCACCCCTCTTAGGGGACAGGGGAAGGAGACCCAGTACTTC. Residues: CASTPLRGQGKETQYF.

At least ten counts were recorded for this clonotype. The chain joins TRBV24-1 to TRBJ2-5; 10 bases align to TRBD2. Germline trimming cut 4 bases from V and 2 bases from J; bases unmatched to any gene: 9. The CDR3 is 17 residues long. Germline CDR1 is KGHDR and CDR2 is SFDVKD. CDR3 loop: CATSDSGLAEPQETQYF. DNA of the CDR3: TGTGCCACCAGTGACTCTGGACTAGCGGAGCCTCAAGAGACCCAGTACTTC.

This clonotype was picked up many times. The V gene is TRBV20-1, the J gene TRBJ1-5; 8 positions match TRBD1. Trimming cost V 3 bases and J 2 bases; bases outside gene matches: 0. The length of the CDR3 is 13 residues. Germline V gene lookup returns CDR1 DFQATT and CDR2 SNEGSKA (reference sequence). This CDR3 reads CSARTGGNQPQHF. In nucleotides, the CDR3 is TGCAGTGCTAGGACAGGGGGCAATCAGCCCCAGCATTTT.

CDR3 loop: CSAREGDPVTLHF. In DNA form, the CDR3 reads TGCAGTGCTAGAGAGGGGGACCCCGTAACCCTCCACTTT. The chain couples TRBV20-1 to TRBJ1-6; possibly TRBD1 for D (5 bases). The CDR3 runs 13 residues. Germline V gives CDR1 DFQATT, CDR2 SNEGSKA (reference sequence). Trimming left V 0 bases short and J 14 bases short, with 14 bases between.

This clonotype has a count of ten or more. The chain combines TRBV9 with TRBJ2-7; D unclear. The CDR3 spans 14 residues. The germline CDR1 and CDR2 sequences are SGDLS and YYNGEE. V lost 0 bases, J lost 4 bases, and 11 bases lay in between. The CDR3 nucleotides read TGTGCCAGCAGCGTAGGGGCGTTAGAGTACGAGCAGTACTTC. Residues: CASSVGALEYEQYF.